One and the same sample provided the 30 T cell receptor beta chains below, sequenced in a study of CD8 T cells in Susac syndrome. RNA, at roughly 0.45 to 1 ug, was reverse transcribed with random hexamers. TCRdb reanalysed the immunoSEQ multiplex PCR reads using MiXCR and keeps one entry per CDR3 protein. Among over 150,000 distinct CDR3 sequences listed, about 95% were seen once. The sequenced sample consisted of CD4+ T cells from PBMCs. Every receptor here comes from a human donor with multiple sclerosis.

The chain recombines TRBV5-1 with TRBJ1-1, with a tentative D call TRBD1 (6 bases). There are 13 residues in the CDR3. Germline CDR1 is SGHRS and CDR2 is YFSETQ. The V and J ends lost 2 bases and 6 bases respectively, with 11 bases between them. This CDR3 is CASSFGTNPEAFF. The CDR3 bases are TGCGCCAGCAGCTTCGGGACAAATCCTGAAGCTTTCTTT.

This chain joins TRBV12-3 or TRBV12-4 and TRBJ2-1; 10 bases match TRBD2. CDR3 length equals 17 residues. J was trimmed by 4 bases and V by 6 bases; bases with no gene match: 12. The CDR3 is CASRLTPSSGRYNEQFF. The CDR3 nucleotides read TGTGCCAGCAGACTTACCCCCTCTAGCGGGAGATACAATGAGCAGTTCTTC.

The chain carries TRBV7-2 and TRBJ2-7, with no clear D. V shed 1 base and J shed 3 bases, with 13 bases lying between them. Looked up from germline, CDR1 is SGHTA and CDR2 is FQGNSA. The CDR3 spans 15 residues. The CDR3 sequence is CASSLVRAGNYEQYF. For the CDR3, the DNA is TGTGCCAGCAGCTTAGTGCGCGCCGGAAACTACGAGCAGTACTTC.

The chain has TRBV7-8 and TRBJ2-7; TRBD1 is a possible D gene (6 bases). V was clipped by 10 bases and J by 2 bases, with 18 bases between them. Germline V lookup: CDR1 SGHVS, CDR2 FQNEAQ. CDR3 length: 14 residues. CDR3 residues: CATGVPAYPYEQYF. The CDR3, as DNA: TGTGCCACAGGGGTGCCAGCATATCCCTACGAGCAGTACTTC.

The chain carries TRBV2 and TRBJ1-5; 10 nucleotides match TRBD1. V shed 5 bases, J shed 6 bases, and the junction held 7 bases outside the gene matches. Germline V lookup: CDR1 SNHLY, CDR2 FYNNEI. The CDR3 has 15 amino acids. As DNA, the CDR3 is TGTGCCAGCAGTCCCGGGACAGGGGAGGGTCAGCCCCAGCATTTT. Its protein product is CASSPGTGEGQPQHF. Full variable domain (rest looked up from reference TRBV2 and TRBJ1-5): EPEVTQTPSHQVTQMGQEVILRCVPISNHLYFYWYRQILGQKVEFLVSFYNNEISEKSEIFDDQFSVERPDGSNFTLKIRSTKLEDSAMYFCASSPGTGEGQPQHFGDGTRLSIL.

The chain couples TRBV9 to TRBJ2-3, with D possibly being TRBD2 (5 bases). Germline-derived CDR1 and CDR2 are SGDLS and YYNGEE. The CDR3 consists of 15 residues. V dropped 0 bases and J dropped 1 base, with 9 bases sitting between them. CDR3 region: CASSVVATRTDTQYF. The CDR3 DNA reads TGTGCCAGCAGCGTAGTAGCGACGCGCACAGATACGCAGTATTTT.

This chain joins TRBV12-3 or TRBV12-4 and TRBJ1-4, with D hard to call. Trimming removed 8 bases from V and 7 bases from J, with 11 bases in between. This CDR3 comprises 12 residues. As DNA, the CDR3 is TGTGCCAGCGCCCGAGGTGCTGAAAAACTGTTTTTT. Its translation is CASARGAEKLFF.

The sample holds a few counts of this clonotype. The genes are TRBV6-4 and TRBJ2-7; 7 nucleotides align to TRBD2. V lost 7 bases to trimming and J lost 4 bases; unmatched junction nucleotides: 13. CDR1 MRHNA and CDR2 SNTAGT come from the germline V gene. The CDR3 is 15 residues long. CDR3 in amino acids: CASTRDYDFGYEQYF. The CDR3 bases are TGTGCCAGCACCCGGGACTATGACTTCGGGTACGAGCAGTACTTC.

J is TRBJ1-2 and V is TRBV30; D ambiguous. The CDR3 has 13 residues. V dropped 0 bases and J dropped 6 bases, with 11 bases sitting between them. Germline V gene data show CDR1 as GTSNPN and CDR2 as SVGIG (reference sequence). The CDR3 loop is CAWSVPTRDGYTF. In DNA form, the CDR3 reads TGTGCCTGGAGTGTCCCAACTCGGGATGGCTACACCTTC.

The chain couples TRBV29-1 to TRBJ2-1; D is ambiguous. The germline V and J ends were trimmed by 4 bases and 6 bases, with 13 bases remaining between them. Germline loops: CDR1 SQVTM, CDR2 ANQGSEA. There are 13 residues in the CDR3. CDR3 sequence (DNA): TGCAGCGTTGCCGAGAAAGGCGGCAATGAGCAGTTCTTC. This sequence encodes CSVAEKGGNEQFF.

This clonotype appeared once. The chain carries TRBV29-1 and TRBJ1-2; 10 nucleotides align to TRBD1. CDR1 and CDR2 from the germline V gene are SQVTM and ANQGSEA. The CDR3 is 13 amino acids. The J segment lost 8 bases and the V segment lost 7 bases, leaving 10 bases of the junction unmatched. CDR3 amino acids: CSAGIGTGEGYTF. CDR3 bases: TGCAGCGCCGGAATCGGGACAGGGGAAGGCTACACCTTC.

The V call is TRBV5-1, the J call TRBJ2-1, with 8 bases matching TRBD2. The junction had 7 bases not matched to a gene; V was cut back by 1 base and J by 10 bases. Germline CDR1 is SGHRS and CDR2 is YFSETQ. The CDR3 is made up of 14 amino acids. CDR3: CASSLSTGGREQFF. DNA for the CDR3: TGCGCCAGCAGCTTGTCAACGGGAGGGAGAGAGCAGTTCTTC.

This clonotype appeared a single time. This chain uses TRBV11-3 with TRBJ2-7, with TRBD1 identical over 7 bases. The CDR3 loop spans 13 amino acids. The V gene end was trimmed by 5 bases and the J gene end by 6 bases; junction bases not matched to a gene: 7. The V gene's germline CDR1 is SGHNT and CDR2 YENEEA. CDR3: CASSTRDRSEQYF. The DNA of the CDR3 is TGTGCCAGCAGCACCCGGGACAGAAGCGAGCAGTACTTC.

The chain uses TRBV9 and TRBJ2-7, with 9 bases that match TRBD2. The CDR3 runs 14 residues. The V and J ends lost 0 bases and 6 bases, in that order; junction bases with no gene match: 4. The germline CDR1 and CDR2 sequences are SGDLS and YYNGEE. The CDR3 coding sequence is TGTGCCAGCAGCGTAGGGCTAGCGGGAATCGAGCAGTACTTC. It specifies CASSVGLAGIEQYF.

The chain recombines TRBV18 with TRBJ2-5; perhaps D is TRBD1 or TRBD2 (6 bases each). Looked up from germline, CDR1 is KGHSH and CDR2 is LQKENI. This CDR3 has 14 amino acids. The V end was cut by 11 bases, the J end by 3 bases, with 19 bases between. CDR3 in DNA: TGTGCCGCTACCCGGCAGGAGGGGGAAGAGACCCAGTACTTC. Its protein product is CAATRQEGEETQYF. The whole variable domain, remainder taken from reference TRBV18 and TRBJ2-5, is NAGVMQNPRHLVRRRGQEARLRCSPMKGHSHVYWYRQLPEEGLKFMVYLQKENIIDESGMPKERFSAEFPKEGPSILRIQQVVRGDSAAYFCAATRQEGEETQYFGPGTRLLVL.

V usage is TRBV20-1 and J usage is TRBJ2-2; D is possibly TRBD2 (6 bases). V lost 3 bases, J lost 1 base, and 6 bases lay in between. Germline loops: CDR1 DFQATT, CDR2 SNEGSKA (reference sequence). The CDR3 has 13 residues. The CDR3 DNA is TGCAGTGCTAGCGGGGGGAACACCGGGGAGCTGTTTTTT. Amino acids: CSASGGNTGELFF.

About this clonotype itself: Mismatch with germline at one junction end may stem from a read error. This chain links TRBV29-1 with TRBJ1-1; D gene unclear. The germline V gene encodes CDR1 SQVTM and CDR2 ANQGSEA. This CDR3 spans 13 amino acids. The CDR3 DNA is TGCAGCGTTGAAGCCTACGCCTCAACTGAAGTTTTCTTT. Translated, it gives CSVEAYASTEVFF.

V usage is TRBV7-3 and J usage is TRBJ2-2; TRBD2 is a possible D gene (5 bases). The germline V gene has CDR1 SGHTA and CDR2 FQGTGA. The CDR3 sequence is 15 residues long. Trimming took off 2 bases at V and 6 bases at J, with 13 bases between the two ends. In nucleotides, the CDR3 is TGTGCCAGCAGCTTACGAGGGCCGGTGGCCGGGGAGCTGTTTTTT. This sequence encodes CASSLRGPVAGELFF.

CDR3 region: CASSPGATDTQYF. The CDR3 nucleotides are TGTGCCAGCAGTCCGGGGGCCACAGATACGCAGTATTTT. This chain joins TRBV5-6 and TRBJ2-3; D possibly uses TRBD1 or TRBD2 (6 bases each). Trimming cost V 5 bases and J 2 bases, with 9 bases left between them. There are 13 residues in the CDR3. Germline CDR1 SGHDT, CDR2 YYEEEE.

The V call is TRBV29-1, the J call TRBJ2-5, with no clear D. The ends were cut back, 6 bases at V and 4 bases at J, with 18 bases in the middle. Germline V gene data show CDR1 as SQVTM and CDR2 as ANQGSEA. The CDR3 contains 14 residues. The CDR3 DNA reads TGCAGCGTGCGGCACACTCAGAAGACAGAGACCCAGTACTTC. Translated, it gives CSVRHTQKTETQYF.

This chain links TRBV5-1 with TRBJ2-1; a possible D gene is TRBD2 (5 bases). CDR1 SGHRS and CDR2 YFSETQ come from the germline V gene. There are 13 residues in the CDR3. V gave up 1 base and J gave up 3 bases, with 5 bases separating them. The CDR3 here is CASSLSGYNEQFF. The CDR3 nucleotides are TGCGCCAGCAGCTTGAGCGGCTACAATGAGCAGTTCTTC.

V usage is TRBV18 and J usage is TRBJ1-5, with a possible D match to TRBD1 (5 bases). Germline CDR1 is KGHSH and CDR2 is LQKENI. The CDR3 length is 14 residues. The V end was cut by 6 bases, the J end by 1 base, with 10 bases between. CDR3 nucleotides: TGTGCCAGCTCCCCCAGGGCGAGCAATCAGCCCCAGCATTTT. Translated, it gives CASSPRASNQPQHF.

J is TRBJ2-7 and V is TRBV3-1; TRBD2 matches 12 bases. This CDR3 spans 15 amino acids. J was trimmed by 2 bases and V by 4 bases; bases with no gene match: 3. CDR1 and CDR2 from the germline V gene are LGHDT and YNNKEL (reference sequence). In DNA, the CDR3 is TGTGCCAGCAGCCGACTAGCGGGGGAGGCCTACGAGCAGTACTTC. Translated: CASSRLAGEAYEQYF.

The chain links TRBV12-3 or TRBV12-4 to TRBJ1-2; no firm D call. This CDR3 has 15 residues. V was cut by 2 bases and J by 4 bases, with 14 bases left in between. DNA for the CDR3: TGTGCCAGCAGTTTAATATCCGACACACTCTATGGCTACACCTTC. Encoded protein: CASSLISDTLYGYTF.

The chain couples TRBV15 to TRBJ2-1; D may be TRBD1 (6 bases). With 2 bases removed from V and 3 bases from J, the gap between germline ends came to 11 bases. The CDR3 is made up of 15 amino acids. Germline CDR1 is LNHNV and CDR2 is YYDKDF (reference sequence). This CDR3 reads CATSRSQGSYNEQFF. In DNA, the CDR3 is TGTGCCACCAGCAGATCTCAGGGGAGCTACAATGAGCAGTTCTTC.

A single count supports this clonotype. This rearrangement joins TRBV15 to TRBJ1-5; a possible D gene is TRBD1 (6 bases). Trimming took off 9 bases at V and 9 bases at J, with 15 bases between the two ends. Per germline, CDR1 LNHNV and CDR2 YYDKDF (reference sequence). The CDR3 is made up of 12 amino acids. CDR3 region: CATAGGRGPQHF. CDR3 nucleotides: TGTGCCACGGCGGGGGGCAGAGGGCCCCAGCATTTT. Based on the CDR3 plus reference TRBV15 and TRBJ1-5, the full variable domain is DAMVIQNPRYQVTQFGKPVTLSCSQTLNHNVMYWYQQKSSQAPKLLFHYYDKDFNNEADTPDNFQSRRPNTSFCFLDIRSPGLGDTAMYLCATAGGRGPQHFGDGTRLSIL.

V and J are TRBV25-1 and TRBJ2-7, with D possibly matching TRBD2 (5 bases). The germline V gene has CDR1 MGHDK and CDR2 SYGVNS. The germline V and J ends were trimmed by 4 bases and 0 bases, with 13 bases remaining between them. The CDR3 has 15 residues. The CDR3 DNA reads TGTGCCAGCAGTGCGATCGGAGGCCCCTCCTACGAGCAGTACTTC. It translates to CASSAIGGPSYEQYF.

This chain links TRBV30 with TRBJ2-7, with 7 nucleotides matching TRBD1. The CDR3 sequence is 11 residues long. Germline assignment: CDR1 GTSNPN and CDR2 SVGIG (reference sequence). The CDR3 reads CARGTVYEQYF. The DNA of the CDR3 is TGTGCAAGAGGGACAGTCTACGAGCAGTACTTC. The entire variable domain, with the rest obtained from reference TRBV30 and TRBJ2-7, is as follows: SQTIHQWPATLVQPVGSPLSLECTVEGTSNPNLYWYRQAAGRGLQLLFYSVGIGQISSEVPQNLSASRPQDRQFILSSKKLLLSDSGFYLCARGTVYEQYFGPGTRLTVT.

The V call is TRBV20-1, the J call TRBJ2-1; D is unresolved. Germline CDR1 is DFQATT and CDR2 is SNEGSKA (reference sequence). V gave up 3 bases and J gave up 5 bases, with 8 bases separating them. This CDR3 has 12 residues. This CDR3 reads CSARSSHNEQFF. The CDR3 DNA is TGCAGTGCTAGGTCCAGTCACAATGAGCAGTTCTTC.

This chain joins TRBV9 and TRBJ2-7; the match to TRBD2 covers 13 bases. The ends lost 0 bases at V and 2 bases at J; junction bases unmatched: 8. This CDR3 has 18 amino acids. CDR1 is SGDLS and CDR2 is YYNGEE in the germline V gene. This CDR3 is CASSVVPSLAGGTYEQYF. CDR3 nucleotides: TGTGCCAGCAGCGTAGTCCCCTCACTAGCGGGAGGGACCTACGAGCAGTACTTC.